These 31 T cell receptor beta chains originate from one sample sequenced in a study of blood T cells in healthy people across ages. A sample-barcoded 5' primer and a J-beta primer mix were used in a second PCR of roughly 7 to 11 cycles. One entry per CDR3 protein results from TCRdb running MiXCR on the 5' RACE reads. The table includes roughly 1,800,000 distinct CDR3 sequences, just under 50% detected once. Sequenced input: blood. The receptors originated from a woman aged 40-49 years in good health.

The chain recombines TRBV6-4 with TRBJ2-4; perhaps TRBD2 as D (5 bases). Trimming pared 3 bases from V and 6 bases from J, leaving 15 bases between. Germline V gene sequence: CDR1 MRHNA, CDR2 SNTAGT. This CDR3 has 15 amino acids. The CDR3 DNA follows: TGTGCCAGCAGTGAAACGGGGTTTACGCGAAACATTCAGTACTTC. It specifies CASSETGFTRNIQYF.

This chain uses TRBV29-1 with TRBJ2-7; the D is unclear. V gave up 6 bases and J gave up 4 bases, with 13 bases separating them. The length of the CDR3 is 12 residues. Germline assignment: CDR1 SQVTM and CDR2 ANQGSEA. The CDR3 is CSVDRAPYEQYF. As DNA, the CDR3 is TGCAGCGTGGACCGGGCCCCGTACGAGCAGTACTTC.

For the CDR3, the DNA is TGCGCCAGCAGCCGGACCTCGGGGGGCCCTACAGATACGCAGTATTTT. Amino acid sequence: CASSRTSGGPTDTQYF. This rearrangement joins TRBV4-1 to TRBJ2-3; tentatively, D is TRBD2 (7 bases). Germline V gene data show CDR1 as MGHRA and CDR2 as YSYEKL. Between the trimmed V and J ends, which lost 4 bases and 3 bases, there was a span of 17 bases. CDR3 size: 16 residues.

The chain combines TRBV6-1 with TRBJ2-4, with D perhaps matching TRBD1 (6 bases). The J call could be wrong; TRBJ2-7 is a better fit for the DNA end. This CDR3 has 17 residues. The germline V gene encodes CDR1 MNHNS and CDR2 SASEGT. This CDR3 reads CASRQGTRNPRFYEQYF. CDR3 DNA: TGTGCCAGCAGGCAGGGGACAAGGAACCCTCGATTCTACGAGCAGTACTTC.

The CDR3 coding sequence is TGCAGTGCTCAAGTAGGGAACTTTTACGAGCAGTACTTC. This encodes CSAQVGNFYEQYF. The J gene is TRBJ2-7, the V gene TRBV20-1; no definite D call. The V gene's germline CDR1 is DFQATT and CDR2 SNEGSKA (reference sequence). CDR3 size: 13 residues. Trimming removed 5 bases from V and 4 bases from J, with 15 bases in between.

V gene TRBV7-2 combines with J gene TRBJ1-6, with 10 bases lining up with TRBD1. Trimming took 3 bases from V and 15 from J; bases not matched to a gene: 5. CDR1 SGHTA and CDR2 FQGNSA come from the germline V gene. The CDR3 sequence is 13 residues long. The CDR3 loop reads CASSLGQGQNLHF. The DNA of the CDR3 is TGTGCCAGCAGCTTGGGACAGGGGCAGAACCTCCACTTT.

J is TRBJ2-3 and V is TRBV4-3; 10 nucleotides agree with TRBD2. The germline V gene has CDR1 LGHNA and CDR2 YSLEER. The J segment lost 5 bases and the V segment lost 4 bases, leaving 15 bases of the junction unmatched. The CDR3 contains 18 residues. The CDR3 spells CASSLGGRASGGRDTQYF. DNA for the CDR3: TGCGCCAGCAGCCTTGGCGGGAGGGCTAGCGGGGGAAGAGATACGCAGTATTTT.

This clonotype has just a few counts. The J gene is TRBJ2-5, the V gene TRBV7-2; D is unresolved. V lost 1 base and J lost 3, with 12 bases in between. The CDR3 runs to 15 residues. Germline values: CDR1 SGHTA, CDR2 FQGNSA. CDR3 nucleotides: TGTGCCAGCAGCTTAGGGATGAATTCGAAAGAGACCCAGTACTTC. This gives the protein CASSLGMNSKETQYF.

This clonotype was seen a few times. The rearrangement joins TRBV15 to TRBJ1-2, with a weak D call TRBD1 (5 bases). Deletions cut 0 bases from V and 7 bases from J, with 21 bases between. The CDR3 sequence is 17 residues long. Per the germline V gene, CDR1 is LNHNV and CDR2 is YYDKDF (reference sequence). This CDR3 reads CATSRDLKFYGGGGYTF. The DNA for the CDR3 is TGTGCCACCAGCAGAGATCTAAAATTTTATGGGGGAGGTGGCTACACCTTC.

The sample holds a few counts of this clonotype. This CDR3 reads CAISDSVGTGGIGEEQYF. CDR3 nucleotides: TGTGCCATCAGTGACTCGGTGGGGACAGGGGGCATCGGAGAGGAGCAGTACTTC. The gene calls are TRBV10-3 and TRBJ2-7, with 12 nucleotides matching TRBD1. Looked up from germline, CDR1 is ENHRY and CDR2 is SYGVKD. The CDR3 contains 18 residues. After removal of 3 bases from V and 7 bases from J, the junction contained 16 bases not matched to a gene.

The chain uses TRBV4-2 and TRBJ2-3; 7 bases match TRBD1. The length of the CDR3 is 15 residues. Unmatched junction bases numbered 9, after V lost 5 bases and J lost 4 bases. The germline CDR1 and CDR2 sequences are LGHNA and YNFKEQ. The CDR3 protein is CASSSRDSHADTQYF. For the CDR3, the DNA is TGTGCCAGCAGCTCCCGGGACAGCCACGCAGATACGCAGTATTTT.

V is TRBV7-3 and J is TRBJ2-5, with D tentatively TRBD1 (6 bases). This CDR3 comprises 14 residues. Deletions cut 1 base from V and 5 bases from J, with 11 bases between. CDR1 is SGHTA and CDR2 is FQGTGA in the germline V gene. DNA of the CDR3: TGTGCCAGCAGCTTAAAGGGGGTAGTGGAGACCCAGTACTTC. It is translated as CASSLKGVVETQYF.

The CDR3 reads CSARGTGGQPQHF. DNA of the CDR3: TGCAGTGCTAGAGGGACAGGAGGGCAGCCCCAGCATTTT. The chain employs TRBV20-1 and TRBJ1-5, with 7 bases fitting TRBD1. The CDR3 spans 13 residues. V was clipped by 1 base and J by 7 bases; unmatched bases: 4. Germline V lookup: CDR1 DFQATT, CDR2 SNEGSKA (reference sequence).

V and J are TRBV7-2 and TRBJ2-5; the D is unclear. Deletions cut 5 bases from V and 11 bases from J, with 18 bases between. Germline V lookup: CDR1 SGHTA, CDR2 FQGNSA. This CDR3 is 13 amino acids long. The CDR3 bases are TGTGCCAGCAGCCCCCTTCCTCGTATTGAGCAGTACTTC. Amino acids: CASSPLPRIEQYF.

The CDR3, as DNA: TGTGCCAGCAGCCCAGTGGGTTATCAGCCCCAGCATTTT. The encoded protein is CASSPVGYQPQHF. The chain combines TRBV7-9 with TRBJ1-5; D unresolved. Trimming took 5 bases from V and 5 from J, leaving 10 bases between them. CDR3 length equals 13 residues. The germline gives CDR1 SEHNR, CDR2 FQNEAQ (reference sequence).

This chain uses TRBV7-9 with TRBJ1-2; TRBD1 matches at 11 bases. CDR3 length equals 15 residues. Germline-derived CDR1 and CDR2 are SEHNR and FQNEAQ (reference sequence). Trimming took 2 bases from V and 5 from J; bases not matched to a gene: 4. CDR3 residues: CASSLRTGGWYGYTF. The CDR3 nucleotides are TGTGCCAGCAGCTTAAGGACAGGGGGCTGGTATGGCTACACCTTC.

This sequence joins TRBV10-3 and TRBJ1-4; D perhaps matches TRBD1 (5 bases). Germline V gene data show CDR1 as ENHRY and CDR2 as SYGVKD. Trimming took 3 bases from V and 7 from J, leaving 12 bases between them. CDR3 size: 14 residues. Written as DNA, the CDR3 is TGTGCCATCAGTGACGGGGCTCTGGGTGAAAAACTGTTTTTT. Its translation is CAISDGALGEKLFF.

This chain uses TRBV20-1 with TRBJ2-5, with 7 bases identical to TRBD1. After removal of 6 bases from V and 7 bases from J, the junction contained 8 bases not matched to a gene. Per the germline V gene, CDR1 is DFQATT and CDR2 is SNEGSKA (reference sequence). The CDR3 spans 12 residues. The CDR3 region has the DNA TGCAGTGCACGAGACAGGGTGGGGACCCAGTACTTC. Protein: CSARDRVGTQYF.

The chain joins TRBV20-1 to TRBJ2-1; D is ambiguous. Germline-derived CDR1 and CDR2 are DFQATT and SNEGSKA (reference sequence). V lost 6 bases, J lost 6 bases, and 9 bases lay in between. The CDR3 contains 11 residues. The CDR3 region has the DNA TGCAGTGCCGCAGTTGTCAATGAGCAGTTCTTC. Translating it yields CSAAVVNEQFF.

The chain employs TRBV2 and TRBJ2-5; TRBD2 matches at 9 bases. From germline, CDR1 is SNHLY and CDR2 FYNNEI. With 5 bases clipped from V and 3 bases from J, the junction kept 7 bases outside the gene matches. This CDR3 contains 15 residues. The CDR3 nucleotides read TGTGCCAGCAGTTCGTCGCGGGGGGGCGAAGAGACCCAGTACTTC. Its translation: CASSSSRGGEETQYF.

This clonotype was recorded a few times. The chain has TRBV5-1 and TRBJ2-4; 7 bases map to TRBD1. This CDR3 has 17 residues. V lost 3 bases, J lost 6 bases, and 15 bases stayed unmatched. CDR1 and CDR2 from the germline V gene are SGHRS and YFSETQ. The CDR3 coding sequence is TGCGCCAGCAGCTCGCTTGGGCTAGACAGGGCTGGAAACATTCAGTACTTC. It specifies CASSSLGLDRAGNIQYF.

The rearrangement links TRBV2 to TRBJ2-3; 12 bases line up with TRBD1. The CDR3 is 17 residues long. The V and J ends lost 4 bases and 4 bases, in that order; junction bases with no gene match: 9. Germline loops: CDR1 SNHLY, CDR2 FYNNEI. In DNA, the CDR3 is TGTGCCAGCAGTGGGCCCGGGACAGGGGGCGATGCAGATACGCAGTATTTT. The encoded protein is CASSGPGTGGDADTQYF.

This clonotype was seen only once. The chain recombines TRBV5-1 with TRBJ2-5, with TRBD2 identical over 16 bases. The CDR3 totals 17 residues. V dropped 2 bases and J dropped 4; count of bases not matched to a gene: 5. CDR1 and CDR2 from the germline V gene are SGHRS and YFSETQ. The chain's CDR3 is CASSFGTSGGASETQYF. CDR3 coding DNA: TGCGCCAGCAGCTTCGGGACTAGCGGGGGGGCCTCAGAGACCCAGTACTTC.

The chain uses TRBV29-1 and TRBJ2-7; TRBD1 agrees at 9 bases. V gave up 3 bases and J gave up 6 bases; unmatched junction bases: 6. CDR3 length equals 13 residues. Looked up from germline, CDR1 is SQVTM and CDR2 is ANQGSEA. CDR3 loop: CSVDGTGRGEQYF. Written as DNA, the CDR3 is TGCAGCGTTGACGGGACAGGGCGCGGCGAGCAGTACTTC.

The V call is TRBV20-1, the J call TRBJ2-5, with 9 bases fitting TRBD1. The junction had 4 bases not matched to a gene; V was cut back by 5 bases and J by 3 bases. The CDR3 is 13 amino acids. The germline gives CDR1 DFQATT, CDR2 SNEGSKA (reference sequence). In DNA, the CDR3 is TGCAGTGCTCCGACAGGGGGGGAAGAGACCCAGTACTTC. Its protein is CSAPTGGEETQYF.

This clonotype was counted between two and nine times. For the CDR3, the DNA is TGCGCCAGCAGCCAAGTCCCCCCATCACAAAACAATGAGCAGTTCTTC. It specifies CASSQVPPSQNNEQFF. The genes are TRBV4-3 and TRBJ2-1; no definite D call. Trimming cost V 1 base and J 5 bases, with 15 bases left between them. Per germline, CDR1 LGHNA and CDR2 YSLEER. CDR3 length equals 16 residues.

The rearrangement links TRBV9 to TRBJ1-6; D is uncertain. Germline CDR1 and CDR2: SGDLS and YYNGEE. The CDR3 runs 14 residues. The V gene lost 7 bases and the J gene lost 1 base, with 9 bases spanning the gap. CDR3 residues: CASGKGSYNSPLHF. In nucleotides, the CDR3 is TGTGCCAGCGGGAAGGGATCCTATAATTCACCCCTCCACTTT.

The gene calls are TRBV4-1 and TRBJ2-3; TRBD2 aligns across 10 bases. CDR1 is MGHRA, CDR2 YSYEKL, per germline. Trimming removed 1 base from V and 5 bases from J; junction bases left unmatched: 9. This CDR3 is built from 17 residues. This chain's CDR3 is CASSQGGAGGQGDTQYF. Here the CDR3 DNA reads TGCGCCAGCAGCCAAGGCGGAGCGGGGGGGCAAGGAGATACGCAGTATTTT.

A remark on this clonotype: The junction departs from the called germline gene at one end, perhaps through a read error. CDR3 bases: TGTGCCGGCAGCCCCCCAGGGGGCCGGGAAAAACTGTTTTTT. Its protein product is CAGSPPGGREKLFF. The chain employs TRBV13 and TRBJ1-4; 8 positions agree with TRBD1. There are 14 residues in the CDR3. CDR1 is PRHDT, CDR2 FYEKMQ, per germline (reference sequence).

V and J are TRBV25-1 and TRBJ1-1; 9 bases fit TRBD1. J gave up 1 base and V 1 base, and 4 bases lay outside the gene matches. Germline lookup yields CDR1 MGHDK and CDR2 SYGVNS. This CDR3 contains 16 residues. DNA for the CDR3: TGTGCCAGCAGTGAATGGGGGACAGGGACGAACACTGAAGCTTTCTTT. It is translated as CASSEWGTGTNTEAFF.

This rearrangement joins TRBV20-1 to TRBJ2-5; D unresolved. Per the germline V gene, CDR1 is DFQATT and CDR2 is SNEGSKA (reference sequence). The CDR3 is 12 residues long. Trimming removed 6 bases from V and 5 bases from J, with 13 bases in between. CDR3 sequence (DNA): TGCAGTGCCATAGACCGGGTGGAGACCCAGTACTTC. Its translation: CSAIDRVETQYF.